This TCR beta chain originates from a study of a mutant IDH1 vaccine in newly diagnosed glioma. Turning to the study itself: The study started vaccination 4-6 weeks after radiotherapy alone, or with temozolomide cycles. Those enrolled had earlier been treated with radiotherapy, temozolomide, or both, mostly both. In the visit schedule, V12 fell in week 35, while V13 fell in week 47.

Documented time point: week 35, safety follow-up. Doses consisted of 300 ug of mutant IDH1 20-mer peptide each, paired with topical imiquimod. Patients, over weeks 1, 3, 5, 7, 11, 15, 19 and 23, received a total of eight vaccinations. There are a few counts of this clone. Its matching antigen is unknown. The protocol was immunoSEQ multiplex PCR, while the TCRdb copy is restricted to in-frame clones and leaves out a portion. Found here are tens of thousands of clones, 81% of them singletons; the top ten hold 4.5% to 6%. V dropped 0 bases and J dropped 8; count of bases not matched to a gene: 2. Germline V gene lookup returns CDR1 LGHNA and CDR2 YNFKEQ. CDR3 length equals 14 residues.

This clonotype originated in a woman in her thirties or forties with glioma. Some clones in this sample may be carry-over from other donors' samples. The starting material was PBMCs, obtained from a glioma patient whose treatment included an IDH1 peptide vaccine. This rearrangement joins TRBV4-2 to TRBJ1-2; 11 nucleotides agree with TRBD1. CDR3 amino acids: CASSQDRTGGGYTF. The DNA of the CDR3 is TGTGCCAGCAGCCAAGATCGGACAGGGGGCGGCTACACCTTC.